This TCR beta chain was captured in a study of human T cells and chemical hapten exposure. Study-wide background: Slight differences in pooled library volume were the main source of varying TCR yields across samples.

This CDR3 region has 16 residues. Deletions cut 5 bases from V and 0 bases from J, with 14 bases between. Per the germline V gene, CDR1 is SGHNT and CDR2 is YENEEA. One entry per CDR3 protein, called by TCRdb with MiXCR from the RACE reads. Of approximately 90,000 distinct CDR3 sequences in the sample, 25% to 35% were seen once. Specified time point: patch test 3, about 24 weeks after DPC sensitization. Treatment specified: therapeutic diphenylcyclopropenone sensitization with weekly scalp DPC. The J gene is TRBJ1-3, the V gene TRBV11-3; tentative D call: TRBD1 (5 bases). The sequencing used whole blood, collected in connection with sensitization to the hapten diphenylcyclopropenone (DPC). This clonotype was sampled from a man in his forties with alopecia areata. Some clones in this sample may be carry-over from other donors' samples. The CDR3 protein is CASSEGQGTSGNTIYF. The CDR3 nucleotides read TGTGCCAGCAGCGAGGGCCAAGGGACCTCTGGAAACACCATATATTTT. The variable domain in full, with the rest retrieved from reference TRBV11-3 and TRBJ1-3, is EAGVVQSPRYKIIEKKQPVAFWCNPISGHNTLYWYLQNLGQGPELLIRYENEEAVDDSQLPKDRFSAERLKGVDSTLKIQPAELGDSAVYLCASSEGQGTSGNTIYFGEGSWLTVV.